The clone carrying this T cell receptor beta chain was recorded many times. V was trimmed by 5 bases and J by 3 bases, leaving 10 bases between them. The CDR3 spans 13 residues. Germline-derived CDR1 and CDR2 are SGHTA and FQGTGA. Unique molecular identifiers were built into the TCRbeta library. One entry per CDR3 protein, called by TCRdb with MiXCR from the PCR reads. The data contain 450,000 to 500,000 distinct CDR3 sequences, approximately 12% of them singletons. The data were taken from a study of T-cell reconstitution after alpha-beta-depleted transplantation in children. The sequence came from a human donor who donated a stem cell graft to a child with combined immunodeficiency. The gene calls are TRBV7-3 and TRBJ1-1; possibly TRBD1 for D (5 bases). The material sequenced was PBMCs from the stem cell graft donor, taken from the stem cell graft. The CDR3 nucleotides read TGTGCCAGCAGCATACAGGTGCACACTGAAGCTTTCTTT. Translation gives CASSIQVHTEAFF.